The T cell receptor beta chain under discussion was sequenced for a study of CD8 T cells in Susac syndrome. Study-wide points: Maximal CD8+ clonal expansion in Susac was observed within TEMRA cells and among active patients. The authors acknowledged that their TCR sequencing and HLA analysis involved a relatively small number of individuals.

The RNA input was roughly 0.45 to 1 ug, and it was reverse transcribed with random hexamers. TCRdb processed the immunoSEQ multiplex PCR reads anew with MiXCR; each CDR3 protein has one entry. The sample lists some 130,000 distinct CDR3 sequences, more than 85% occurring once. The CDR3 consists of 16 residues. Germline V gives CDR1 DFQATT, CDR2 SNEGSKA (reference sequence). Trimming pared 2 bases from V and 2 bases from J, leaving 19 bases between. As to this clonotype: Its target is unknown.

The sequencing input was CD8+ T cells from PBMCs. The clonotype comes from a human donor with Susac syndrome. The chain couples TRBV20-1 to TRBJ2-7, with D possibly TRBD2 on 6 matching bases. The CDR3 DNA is TGCAGTGCTAGACCCCAGAGAGCGGGCCGAACCTACGAGCAGTACTTC. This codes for CSARPQRAGRTYEQYF.